A selection of T cell receptor beta chains follows, all from one sample in a study of T-cell memory formation after mild COVID-19. Each CDR3 protein gets one entry after TCRdb re-called the 5' RACE reads with MiXCR. Seen here are some 290,000 distinct CDR3 sequences, 15% to 20% observed once, and the top ten hold about a fifth. The material sequenced was PBMCs or a T cell subset sorted from them (not recorded which). All receptors come from a man aged 18 to 29 who had mild COVID-19 (a few samples of this study predate the infection). Cell type and time point are not known. Both conserved end residues are part of each CDR3. D genes are given only for firm matches. Clone size is not always given. Where it is, it says once, few, many or a class for expanded clones.

>TRBJ1-1|TRBV6-5|.|.
TGTGCCAGCATCCACCGACGGAAGGCCGAAGCTTTCTTT
CASIHRRKAEAFF
>TRBJ2-7|TRBV11-2|.|.
TGTGCCAGCAGTACCCCTGGACGCTACGAGCAGTACTTC
CASSTPGRYEQYF
>TRBJ2-4|TRBV12-3/TRBV12-4|.|few
TGTGCCAGCAGCTCGCCTTCAAACATTCAGTACTTC
CASSSPSNIQYF
>TRBJ1-2|TRBV7-2|.|.
TGTGCCAGCAGCCCGCAGGCAGGCTATGGCTACACCTTC
CASSPQAGYGYTF
>TRBJ2-7|TRBV29-1|TRBD1|many
TGCAGCGCCAAACAGACAGGGTCCCCCTACGAGCAGTACTTC
CSAKQTGSPYEQYF
>TRBJ1-5|TRBV6-5|.|.
TGTGCCAGCAGTCCTAAGACGAATCAGCCCCAGCATTTT
CASSPKTNQPQHF
>TRBJ1-1|TRBV7-3|.|.
TGTGCCAGCAGGGGGAACTTAAACACTGAAGCTTTCTTT
CASRGNLNTEAFF
>TRBJ1-5|TRBV7-2|.|few
TGTGCCAGCAGCCCTATGAATAGCAATCAGCCCCAGCATTTT
CASSPMNSNQPQHF
>TRBJ2-7|TRBV7-2|TRBD2|.
TGTGCCAGCAGCCAGCTGGGGACTAGCCTGGAGCAGTACTTC
CASSQLGTSLEQYF
>TRBJ1-2|TRBV18|.|few
TGTGCCAGCTCACCAGGGCTACAGGATGGCTACACCTTC
CASSPGLQDGYTF
>TRBJ1-5|TRBV9|.|.
TGTGCCAGCAGCCCGGAGGGCCTCGGGCAGCCCCAGCATTTT
CASSPEGLGQPQHF
>TRBJ2-7|TRBV9|.|.
TGTGCCAGCAGCGTTACTGCGACGGCCCGGGCCGAGCAGTACTTC
CASSVTATARAEQYF
>TRBJ2-7|TRBV12-3/TRBV12-4|.|few
TGTGCCAGCAGTTTGGGGCAGGCAGGGCCCTACGAGCAGTACTTC
CASSLGQAGPYEQYF
>TRBJ2-5|TRBV5-1|TRBD1|many
TGCGCCAGCCGACTTGGGTCAGGGGGCCTGTCCCAAGAGACCCAGTACTTC
CASRLGSGGLSQETQYF
>TRBJ1-3|TRBV3-1|.|once
TGTGCCAGCAGCCAAGTCAACTCTGGAAACACCATATATTTT
CASSQVNSGNTIYF
>TRBJ1-1|TRBV6-5|.|.
TGTGCCAGCACCGACGGGGTTATGAACACTGAAGCTTTCTTT
CASTDGVMNTEAFF
>TRBJ2-5|TRBV6-2/TRBV6-3|.|.
TGTGCCAGCAGCACCCCGGCGGGACTCCAGGGCGAGACCCAGTACTTC
CASSTPAGLQGETQYF
>TRBJ2-3|TRBV24-1|TRBD2|many
TGTGCCACCAGTCCTGCTAGCGGGGGGGCAGATACGCAGTATTTT
CATSPASGGADTQYF
>TRBJ2-3|TRBV4-1|.|many
TGCGCCAGCAGCCAAGAGATGGCCCCCTCCACAGATACGCAGTATTTT
CASSQEMAPSTDTQYF
>TRBJ1-2|TRBV27|.|.
TGTGCCAGCAGTTTCCGGGAAGCTAACTATGGCTACACCTTC
CASSFREANYGYTF
>TRBJ2-5|TRBV3-1|.|.
TGTGCCAGCAGCCCCCGCGCCCCCCGGGCGAAGACCCAGTACTTC
CASSPRAPRAKTQYF
>TRBJ1-2|TRBV7-8|.|.
TGTGCCAGCAGCTTAGACGGGGCCTTGGGTGGCTACACCTTC
CASSLDGALGGYTF
>TRBJ2-5|TRBV5-1|.|few
TGCGCCAGCAGTTCTCCCCCCCAGGACAGAGCCCAAGAGACCCAGTACTTC
CASSSPPQDRAQETQYF
>TRBJ2-1|TRBV6-5|TRBD1|few
TGTGCCAGCAGTTCCCAAGGTTTGGTAGGGGGCAGAGAGCAGTTCTTC
CASSSQGLVGGREQFF
>TRBJ1-1|TRBV24-1|.|.
TGTGCCACCAGTGCGTTCCAGGGGACTGAAGCTTTCTTT
CATSAFQGTEAFF
>TRBJ1-1|TRBV29-1|TRBD1|many
TGCAGCGTTGAGTCAGTGGGACAGGGCGGTCGGGCGGGAGAAGCTTTCTTT
CSVESVGQGGRAGEAFF
>TRBJ2-7|TRBV12-3/TRBV12-4|.|few
TGTGCCAGCAGTCCCACGACCTCCTACGAGCAGTACTTC
CASSPTTSYEQYF
>TRBJ2-7|TRBV6-1|TRBD2|.
TGTGCCAGCAGTGAGGTTAGCGGGGGCCGCTACGAGCAGTACTTC
CASSEVSGGRYEQYF
>TRBJ1-2|TRBV6-6|.|.
TGTGCCAGCAGTTACGGGCCGAACAGGGTAGGGTATGGCTACACCTTC
CASSYGPNRVGYGYTF
>TRBJ2-1|TRBV4-1|TRBD1|few
TGCGCCAGCAGCCGCGGGACAGGGGCGGCCTACAATGAGCAGTTCTTC
CASSRGTGAAYNEQFF
>TRBJ1-1|TRBV5-1|.|.
TGCGCCAGCACCCGGGACCAAACGAACACTGAAGCTTTCTTT
CASTRDQTNTEAFF
>TRBJ1-5|TRBV12-3/TRBV12-4|TRBD1|.
TGTGCCAGCATCGGGACAGGGAGGAATCAGCCCCAGCATTTT
CASIGTGRNQPQHF
>TRBJ2-7|TRBV12-3/TRBV12-4|TRBD1|few
TGTGCCAGCAGCTACAGGACAGGGGGAGGGGACGAGCAGTACTTC
CASSYRTGGGDEQYF
>TRBJ1-2|TRBV11-2|.|.
TGTGCCAGCAGCTTTGTTGATGGGCAGGTTGACAACTATGGCTACACCTTC
CASSFVDGQVDNYGYTF
>TRBJ2-3|TRBV6-5|.|many
TGTGCCAGCAGAACTACAGGGCACACGCAGTATTTT
CASRTTGHTQYF
>TRBJ1-5|TRBV6-2/TRBV6-3|.|once
TGTGCCAGCAGCAGCAATAGCAATCAGCCCCAGCATTTT
CASSSNSNQPQHF
>TRBJ2-7|TRBV5-4|.|.
TGTGCCAGCAGCGGAACGACAGCATCCTACGAGCAGTACTTC
CASSGTTASYEQYF
>TRBJ2-7|TRBV30|.|.
TGTGCCTGGAGTCGTCAGGGGAACGAGCAGTACTTC
CAWSRQGNEQYF
>TRBJ2-1|TRBV11-3|TRBD2|few
TGTGCCAGCAGCTCCCAGGGTGGAGCGGGGGCATACAATGAGCAGTTCTTC
CASSSQGGAGAYNEQFF
>TRBJ1-1|TRBV7-6|.|.
TGTGCCAGCAGCTTAGTTACAGGGCCAGCTTTCTTT
CASSLVTGPAFF
>TRBJ2-5|TRBV7-9|.|.
TGTGCCAGCAGCCCTAGCCCCTCGTTGCCGGTTTTTCAAGAGACCCAGTACTTC
CASSPSPSLPVFQETQYF
>TRBJ2-3|TRBV9|TRBD2|.
TGTGCCAGCAGCCCCCGGGGGAGCGGGGCCCCAGATACGCAGTATTTT
CASSPRGSGAPDTQYF
>TRBJ1-4|TRBV7-9|TRBD1|few
TGTGCCAGCAGCTCGAGGACAGGGGGCAGGGAAGAAAAACTGTTTTTT
CASSSRTGGREEKLFF
>TRBJ2-1|TRBV20-1|.|.
TGCAGTGCTAGAGATTTCGGGAAAGGGAACAATGAGCAGTTCTTC
CSARDFGKGNNEQFF
>TRBJ1-5|TRBV20-1|.|few
TGCAGTGCTAGAGATCGAGACGGGATCTATCAGCCCCAGCATTTT
CSARDRDGIYQPQHF
>TRBJ2-7|TRBV7-9|.|.
TGTGCCAGCAGCTTATTCGGGACCTCCTACGAGCAGTACTTC
CASSLFGTSYEQYF
>TRBJ2-2|TRBV20-1|.|many
TGCAGTGCGGAGTCCGGGACACACCCCTGGGGGGAGCTGTTTTTT
CSAESGTHPWGELFF